One sample yielded the 5 T cell receptor beta chains listed below, sequenced in a study of beta chain features in type 1 diabetes. These receptors lack a known antigen. Expressed TCRB transcripts got sequenced, as all isolated RNA was reverse transcribed. Here immunoSEQ multiplex PCR was the method, and the copy in TCRdb shows in-frame clones only, minus some. The sample contains over 200,000 clones, approximately 10% of which appear only once. Notes on the study in general: Type 1 diabetes patients had TCRB CDR3s that were shorter (moderately but significantly so) in all four CD4+ subsets.

Sequenced input: naive CD4+ T cells from blood. These receptor sequences come from a young man with type 1 diabetes.

This sequence joins TRBV7-2 and TRBJ2-1; 9 bases align to TRBD2. The CDR3 runs 16 residues. Germline CDR1 and CDR2: SGHTA and FQGNSA. The V and J ends lost 6 bases and 4 bases, in that order; junction bases with no gene match: 10. CDR3 sequence reads: CASRIGSSGEYNEQFF. For the CDR3, the DNA is TGTGCCAGCAGAATAGGTTCTAGCGGGGAGTACAATGAGCAGTTCTTC.

For the CDR3, the DNA is TGTGCCAGCAGCATCGGCGGGACAGCCCTTCAAGGGCAGTACTTC. It translates to CASSIGGTALQGQYF. The chain employs TRBV5-4 and TRBJ2-7; D perhaps matches TRBD1 (7 bases). The CDR3 is 15 amino acids. With 4 bases removed from V and 9 bases from J, the gap between germline ends came to 23 bases. Germline-derived CDR1 and CDR2 are SGHNT and YYREEE (reference sequence).

The chain has TRBV6-4 and TRBJ1-6, with 9 bases aligning to TRBD1. The germline CDR1 and CDR2 sequences are MRHNA and SNTAGT. J gave up 9 bases and V 3 bases, and 3 bases lay outside the gene matches. CDR3 length: 14 residues. The CDR3 DNA is TGTGCCAGCAGTGATCAGGGACAGGGTTCACCCCTCCACTTT. Translation: CASSDQGQGSPLHF.

In its sample, this clone was seen a few times. The rearrangement joins TRBV29-1 to TRBJ1-1, with D maybe TRBD1 (6 bases). Germline CDR1 SQVTM, CDR2 ANQGSEA. The CDR3 runs to 12 residues. V was trimmed by 5 bases and J by 5 bases, leaving 12 bases between them. CDR3 protein: CSVSQGRTEAFF. DNA for the CDR3: TGCAGCGTTTCACAGGGAAGGACTGAAGCTTTCTTT.

Here the CDR3 DNA reads TGTGCCAGCAGCTTAATAGCGGGGGGAGTTAATGAGCAGTTCTTC. Translated, it gives CASSLIAGGVNEQFF. The chain has TRBV7-6 and TRBJ2-1; TRBD2 aligns across 10 bases. Germline CDR1 is SGHVS and CDR2 is FNYEAQ. The CDR3 consists of 15 residues. V trimming: 2 bases; J trimming: 7 bases; junction bases outside the gene matches: 5.